The clone carrying this T cell receptor (beta chain) has only a few counts. The data derive from a study of blood T cells in healthy people across ages. Through a sample-barcoded 5' primer and a J-beta primer mix, a second PCR was run for roughly 6 to 11 cycles. A single record per CDR3 protein comes from TCRdb applying MiXCR to the 5' RACE reads. The repertoire holds 650,000 to 800,000 distinct CDR3 sequences, with around 45% as singletons. V was pared by 6 bases and J by 2 bases, with 8 bases between. The CDR3 has 12 amino acids. CDR1 MDHEN and CDR2 SYDVKM come from the germline V gene. This TCR derives from a man aged 55 to 70 in good health. Sequencing was performed on blood. This sequence joins TRBV28 and TRBJ2-7, with unresolved D. The CDR3: CASRSVAYEQYF. DNA for the CDR3: TGTGCCAGCAGGTCAGTAGCCTACGAGCAGTACTTC. Using reference TRBV28 and TRBJ2-7 for the parts outside the CDR3, the full variable domain is DVKVTQSSRYLVKRTGEKVFLECVQDMDHENMFWYRQDPGLGLRLIYFSYDVKMKEKGDIPEGYSVSREKKERFSLILESASTNQTSMYLCASRSVAYEQYFGPGTRLTVT.